The 10 T cell receptor beta chains below all came from one sample that was sequenced in a study of cytomegalovirus exposure and HLA in healthy donors. PCR involved 60 Vbeta and 13 Jbeta primers. Clones were sequenced by immunoSEQ multiplex PCR, and TCRdb holds only the in-frame ones, with some missing. The repertoire includes under 150,000 clones, approximately 83% of them detected once, and nearly 2.5% sits in the top ten. Sequenced input: PBMCs. The receptor set was obtained from a woman younger than 35 in good health and CMV-seronegative.

The rearrangement links TRBV7-7 to TRBJ2-2; TRBD2 matches at 9 bases. J gave up 1 base and V 4 bases, and 4 bases lay outside the gene matches. Germline V gene sequence: CDR1 SSHAT, CDR2 FNYEAQ (reference sequence). The CDR3 contains 16 residues. CDR3 residues: CASSSLTSGNTGELFF. In nucleotides, the CDR3 is TGTGCCAGCAGCTCCTTGACTAGCGGGAACACCGGGGAGCTGTTTTTT.

For the CDR3, the DNA is TGTGCCAGCAGCCTCCGCCCAGGGATACGTAACTATGGCTACACCTTC. It codes for CASSLRPGIRNYGYTF. V usage is TRBV7-2 and J usage is TRBJ1-2; perhaps TRBD1 as D (5 bases). Germline V gene lookup returns CDR1 SGHTA and CDR2 FQGNSA. This CDR3 comprises 16 residues. Trimming took off 5 bases at V and 1 base at J, with 17 bases between the two ends.

This clone occurred a few times. The chain couples TRBV2 to TRBJ1-2, with a tentative D call TRBD1 (5 bases). Between the trimmed V and J ends, which lost 4 bases and 7 bases, there was a span of 22 bases. Germline values: CDR1 SNHLY, CDR2 FYNNEI. The CDR3 has 16 residues. The CDR3 reads CASSARDGAFLGGYTF. In nucleotides, the CDR3 is TGTGCCAGCAGTGCTCGAGATGGGGCCTTTTTGGGTGGCTACACCTTC.

This chain connects TRBV6-1 to TRBJ2-2; D is perhaps TRBD1 (5 bases). Between the trimmed V and J ends, which lost 7 bases and 1 base, there was a span of 10 bases. The CDR3 totals 14 residues. Germline V gene data show CDR1 as MNHNS and CDR2 as SASEGT. CDR3 residues: CASNGALNTGELFF. As DNA, the CDR3 is TGTGCCAGCAATGGGGCCCTGAACACCGGGGAGCTGTTTTTT.

The rearrangement uses TRBV11-3 and TRBJ2-1; 7 bases fit TRBD1. In germline, CDR1 is SGHNT, CDR2 YENEEA. The CDR3 length is 14 residues. The junction had 7 bases not matched to a gene; V was cut back by 7 bases and J by 4 bases. The CDR3 here is CASTPGGDYNEQFF. CDR3 coding DNA: TGTGCCAGCACTCCAGGGGGTGATTACAATGAGCAGTTCTTC.

In DNA form, the CDR3 reads TGTGCCTGGAGTGTACTAAGGAACACTGAAGCTTTCTTT. Encoded protein: CAWSVLRNTEAFF. This chain links TRBV30 with TRBJ1-1; D is ambiguous. CDR3 length: 13 residues. Deletions cut 0 bases from V and 1 base from J, with 6 bases between. Per the germline V gene, CDR1 is GTSNPN and CDR2 is SVGIG (reference sequence).

As concerns this clone: Other DNA sequences in the same sample also yield this CDR3. The chain carries TRBV6-4 and TRBJ2-3, with 11 bases lining up with TRBD2. The trim removed 5 bases at V and 0 bases at J, leaving 1 base unmatched. The CDR3 has 15 amino acids. Per the germline V gene, CDR1 is MRHNA and CDR2 is SNTAGT. The CDR3 DNA reads TGTGCCAGCAGTCCTAGCGGGGGGAGCACAGATACGCAGTATTTT. Translating it yields CASSPSGGSTDTQYF.

This clone turned up a few times. The chain uses TRBV7-9 and TRBJ2-4; D is ambiguous. This CDR3 is 14 amino acids long. Trimming took 6 bases from V and 0 from J, leaving 9 bases between them. The germline gives CDR1 SEHNR, CDR2 FQNEAQ (reference sequence). The CDR3 spells CASSDTLAKNIQYF. The CDR3 nucleotides read TGTGCCAGCAGTGACACCCTAGCCAAAAACATTCAGTACTTC.

The chain couples TRBV5-6 to TRBJ1-4; the D gene is possibly TRBD1 (6 bases). V was pared by 0 bases and J by 3 bases, with 18 bases between. The germline V gene encodes CDR1 SGHDT and CDR2 YYEEEE. This CDR3 is 18 amino acids long. CDR3 coding DNA: TGTGCCAGCAGCTTGGTGACAGGTCTAGGCCGGGCTAATGAAAAACTGTTTTTT. Translation gives CASSLVTGLGRANEKLFF. The whole variable domain, filled in from reference TRBV5-6 and TRBJ1-4, reads DAGVTQSPTHLIKTRGQQVTLRCSPKSGHDTVSWYQQALGQGPQFIFQYYEEEERQRGNFPDRFSGHQFPNYSSELNVNALLLGDSALYLCASSLVTGLGRANEKLFFGSGTQLSVL.

This clone was counted a single time. V and J are TRBV28 and TRBJ2-7, with TRBD1 matching 7 bases. Germline CDR1 and CDR2: MDHEN and SYDVKM. J was trimmed by 6 bases and V by 4 bases; bases with no gene match: 0. The CDR3 runs 11 residues. In DNA, the CDR3 is TGTGCCAGCAGTTCAGGGGGCGAGCAGTACTTC. Encoded protein: CASSSGGEQYF.